This T cell receptor beta chain was sequenced for a study of healthy donors' naive CD4 and CD8 T cells. About the study: For TCR alpha, new primers spanned all functional IMGT alpha genes.

Starting from about 0.45 ug of total RNA, TCR libraries were made with linear amplification. Authors' methods: Some 77,000 TCR alpha transcripts were sequenced from four or five healthy donors. TCRdb itself ran the reads through MiXCR, one entry per CDR3 protein. V and J calls and clone size were set by TCRdb, not the authors. This sample has about 180,000 distinct CDR3 sequences, with over 60% found just once. A word on this clonotype: Its antigen is still unknown.

Germline-derived CDR1 and CDR2 are MNHEY and SVGAGI. There are 13 residues in the CDR3. Trimming took 4 bases from V and 9 from J, leaving 13 bases between them. Study results and limitations: Negatively charged CDR3s marked CD8+ lineage; positively charged CDR3s marked CD4+ lineage. Chains were not paired, since alpha and beta were sequenced in bulk.

Source material: naive CD4+ and CD8+ T cells sorted from blood, pooled from several donors. The V and J genes are TRBV6-5 and TRBJ1-5; D unclear. The sequence came from a pool of human donors in good health; the sample pools cells from several healthy donors. This CDR3 is CASSSSLGRPQHF. The CDR3 nucleotides are TGTGCCAGCAGTTCTAGTTTAGGTAGGCCCCAGCATTTT.